This T cell receptor (beta chain) stems from a study of T cell responses to AZD1222 COVID-19 vaccine (dated by TCRdb to the early 2020s). Some background on the complete study: A total of 233 trial participants underwent TCR sequencing, of whom 200 to 220 received two doses of AZD1222 and 26 received two doses of the MenACWY control vaccine. Trial participants were enrolled into age subgroups of 18-55, 56-69 and 70-plus years, which contained around 140, 26 and 57 TCR-sequenced participants, respectively.

The CDR3 regions of human TCRbeta chains were analyzed by immunosequencing. As for the authors' bioinformatics: Repertoire TCRs were matched against a reference library of SARS-CoV-2-specific TCRs generated with the MIRA antigen-specificity platform. Breadth was defined as the fraction of unique TCRs that were SARS-CoV-2-associated, and depth was defined as the fraction of total T cells that were SARS-CoV-2-associated. Each spike-specific TCR was assigned to its reactive spike region and to a CD4 or CD8 class using the MIRA data. Log10-transformed breadth and depth values were compared by one-way ANOVA with Sidak's multiple comparisons tests. Imported from immuneACCESS, the table was reduced by TCRdb to in-frame sequences with V and J called. These copies leave out some clones; in studies compared against another copy, an unresolved V gene accounts for under half, and the cause of the remainder is not known. That table furnishes V, J and clone size, whereas the DNA furnished D and trimming. Within this sample are 90,000 to 120,000 clones, with approximately 90% of them counted one time only. The top ten constitute roughly 6% of the sample.

Concerning this clone: Its binding antigen is unknown. No base-level quality is on record; no much larger clone is a single base apart.

Study-wide conclusions, independent of this receptor: After two AZD1222 doses, spike-specific TCR breadth and depth were significantly higher than at day 0 and than in MenACWY recipients. Conclusions about previously exposed vaccinees were limited because only a handful of AZD1222 recipients were SARS-CoV-2 seropositive at baseline. CD4 TCRs associated with the vaccine covered the entire spike protein, and the dominant responses were in regions 160-218 and 743-854. Because no day 14 peak-response samples were available, the repertoires could be characterized only after the peak T cell response. Reportedly, almost half of the unique spike-specific TCRs recognized epitopes lying outside the regions that are mutated in the B.1.351 and B.1.1.7 variants. Participants were mostly white British, with more females than males. The authors suggested clonal diversity may have been underestimated. The 56-69-year group was small, and its depth increase did not reach significance, likely because of low power.

CDR3 length: 15 amino acids, cysteine to phenylalanine. The retained sequence is limited to the CDR3, 45 bases, with the frame set at the first base. The trim is 1 base for V and 4 bases for J, with a gap of 12 bases between the germline ends. CDR1 and CDR2 were assigned from the germline V gene (reference sequence) as SGHKS and YYEKEE. Sample time point, as interpreted from the label and publication: about 28 days (+/-7) after the second vaccine dose. Because spike-specific TCR depth and breadth did not differ between the two schedules, AZD1222 recipients who got a second dose at roughly 4 weeks were pooled with those who got a second dose at roughly 12 weeks. Samples from vaccinated people were obtained from the UK trials COV001 and COV002, which included a single-blind randomized controlled phase 2/3 trial of AZD1222 (ChAdOx1 nCoV-19) in healthy adults. For TCRbeta chain sequencing, PBMC samples were collected from trial participants at day 0 and at day 28 after the second dose.

Sequenced material: peripheral blood, taken 28 days after the second AZD1222 dose. This receptor was obtained from an adult who received the AZD1222 COVID-19 vaccine. The rearranged chain carries TRBV5-5 and TRBJ1-5; TRBD1 is a weak D gene call, 5 bases matching. Here the CDR3 is given as CASSLSWGGNQPQHF. The nucleotide sequence is TGTGCCAGCAGCTTGAGCTGGGGCGGGAATCAGCCCCAGCATTTT.